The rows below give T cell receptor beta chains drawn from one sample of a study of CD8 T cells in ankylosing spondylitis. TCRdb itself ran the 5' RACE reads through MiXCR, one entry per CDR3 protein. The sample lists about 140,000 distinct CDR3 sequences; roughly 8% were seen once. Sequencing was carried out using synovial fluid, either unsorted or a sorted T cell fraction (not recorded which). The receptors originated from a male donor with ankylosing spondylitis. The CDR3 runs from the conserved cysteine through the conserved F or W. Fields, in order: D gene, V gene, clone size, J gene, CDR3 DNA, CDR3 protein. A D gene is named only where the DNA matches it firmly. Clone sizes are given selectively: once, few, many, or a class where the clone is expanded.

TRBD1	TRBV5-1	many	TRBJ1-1	TGCGCCAGCAGCTGGAAATATCGGGACAGGGACACTGAAGCTTTCTTT	CASSWKYRDRDTEAFF
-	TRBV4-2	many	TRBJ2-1	TGTGCCAGCAGCCAAGATCTGCAGCCGGGGAGGGAGCAGTTCTTC	CASSQDLQPGREQFF
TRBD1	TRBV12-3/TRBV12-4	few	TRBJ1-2	TGTGCCAGCAGCCCCCCCCACAGGGGTCGAAATGGCTACACCTTC	CASSPPHRGRNGYTF
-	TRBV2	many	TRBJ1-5	TGTGCCAGCAGCGAACGGACAGTCAATCAGCCCCAGCATTTT	CASSERTVNQPQHF
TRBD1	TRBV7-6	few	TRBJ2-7	TGTGCCAGCAGCCAAGGACAGGTATACGAGCAGTACTTC	CASSQGQVYEQYF
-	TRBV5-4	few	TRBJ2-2	TGTGCCAGCAGGGACCCTAGCGATCCCTCCGGGGAGCTGTTTTTT	CASRDPSDPSGELFF
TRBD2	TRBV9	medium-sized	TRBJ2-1	TGTGCCAGCAGCGTACGGCGCGGGGGGGCGAATGAGCAGTTCTTC	CASSVRRGGANEQFF
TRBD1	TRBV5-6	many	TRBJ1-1	TGTGCCAGCAGCTTGGAGGCAGGGGGTCGATACACTGAAGCTTTCTTT	CASSLEAGGRYTEAFF
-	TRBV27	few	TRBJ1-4	TGTGCCAGCAGTTTCGTGGCCCGGGATGAAAAACTGTTTTTT	CASSFVARDEKLFF
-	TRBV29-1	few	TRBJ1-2	TGCAGCGTTGAAGACTTCCCCTATGGCTACACCTTC	CSVEDFPYGYTF
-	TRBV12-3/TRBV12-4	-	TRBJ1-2	TGTGCCAGCAGCCGCACCGCCAAGAGTGGCTACACCTTC	CASSRTAKSGYTF
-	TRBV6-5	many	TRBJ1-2	TGTGCCAGCAGTTACTCTAGCCAGGGAGAGTTAATGGGCTATGGCTACACCTTC	CASSYSSQGELMGYGYTF
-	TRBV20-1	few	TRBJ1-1	TGCAGTGCTAGCAACAGTAACACTGAAGCTTTCTTT	CSASNSNTEAFF
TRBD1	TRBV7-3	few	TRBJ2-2	TGTGCCAGCAGCCTATCCGGGACAGATACCGGGGAGCTGTTTTTT	CASSLSGTDTGELFF
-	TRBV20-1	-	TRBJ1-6	TGCAGTGCCCCCGGCACATTGTTAAATTCACCCCTCCACTTT	CSAPGTLLNSPLHF
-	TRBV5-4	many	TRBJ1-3	TGTGCCAGCAGCTTGGTATCCACCTCTGGAAACACCATATATTTT	CASSLVSTSGNTIYF
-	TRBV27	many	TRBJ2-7	TGTGCCAGCCGACCAACGGGTGGCTCCGAGCAGTACTTC	CASRPTGGSEQYF
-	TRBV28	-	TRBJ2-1	TGTGCCAGCAGTTTAAACCAAGGGGGGTACAATGAGCAGTTCTTC	CASSLNQGGYNEQFF
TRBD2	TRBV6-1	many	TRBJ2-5	TGTGCATCAGATAGCGGGGGGGCCTCTGAGACCCAGTACTTC	CASDSGGASETQYF
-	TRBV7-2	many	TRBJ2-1	TGTGCCAGCAGCTTACGAATAAGCTCCTACAATGAGCAGTTCTTC	CASSLRISSYNEQFF
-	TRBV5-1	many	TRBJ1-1	TGCGCCAGCAGAGAAACGACGGAGGGTGGGACTGAAGCTTTCTTT	CASRETTEGGTEAFF
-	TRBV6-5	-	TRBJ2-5	TGTGCCAGCAGTTACTCGGCCGGGTTCCAAGAGACCCAGTACTTC	CASSYSAGFQETQYF
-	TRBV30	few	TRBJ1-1	TGTGCCTGGAACCAGGGGTGGAACACTGAAGCTTTCTTT	CAWNQGWNTEAFF
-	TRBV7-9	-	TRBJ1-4	TGTGCCAGCAGCCCCCGGGATTTTAATGAAAAACTGTTTTTT	CASSPRDFNEKLFF
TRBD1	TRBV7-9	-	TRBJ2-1	TGTGCCAGCAGCTTAGTACAGGGGGAGTTGTTCTTC	CASSLVQGELFF
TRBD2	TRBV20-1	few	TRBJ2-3	TGCAGTGCGGCATCCCCGGGACTAGTTACAGATACGCAGTATTTT	CSAASPGLVTDTQYF
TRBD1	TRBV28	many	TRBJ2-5	TGTGCCAGCAGTGGGACAGGGGCCCCCTCGTACCAAGAGACCCAGTACTTC	CASSGTGAPSYQETQYF
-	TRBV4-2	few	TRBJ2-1	TGTGCCAGCAGCTACGACCCCCGCAGGGACAATGAGCAGTTCTTC	CASSYDPRRDNEQFF
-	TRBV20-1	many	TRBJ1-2	TGCAGTGCCTCTAAACCCGCCGGACCAGGCTACACCTTC	CSASKPAGPGYTF
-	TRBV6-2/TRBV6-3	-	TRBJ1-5	TGTGCCAGCAGTTTTCTCAGGGGTGGCAATCAGCCCCAGCATTTT	CASSFLRGGNQPQHF
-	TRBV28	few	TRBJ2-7	TGTGCCAGCCACCCAAGGGGTAGTGGCAGCTACGAGCAGTACTTC	CASHPRGSGSYEQYF
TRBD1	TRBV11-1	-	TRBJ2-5	TGTGCCAGCAGCTCAACGGGACAGACCGGAGAGACCCAGTACTTC	CASSSTGQTGETQYF
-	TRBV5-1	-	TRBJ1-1	TGCGCCAGCAGCCCATCCGACACTGAAGCTTTCTTT	CASSPSDTEAFF
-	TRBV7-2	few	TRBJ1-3	TGTGCCAGCAGCTCGGGACTAGACTCTGGAAACACCATATATTTT	CASSSGLDSGNTIYF
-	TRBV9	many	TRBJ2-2	TGTGCCAGCAGCGTAGGACAGCCGACCTACACCGGGGAGCTGTTTTTT	CASSVGQPTYTGELFF
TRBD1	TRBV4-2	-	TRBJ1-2	TGTGCCAGCAGAAAATCAGGGGGGTCCAACTATGGCTACACCTTC	CASRKSGGSNYGYTF
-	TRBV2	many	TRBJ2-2	TGTGCCAGCAGAGGATCGATTTGGCATCTCACCGGGGAGCTGTTTTTT	CASRGSIWHLTGELFF
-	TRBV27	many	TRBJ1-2	TGTGCCAGCAGTTTTGTTGGTTTTCAGCATGGCTACACCTTC	CASSFVGFQHGYTF
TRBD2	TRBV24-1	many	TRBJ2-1	TGTGCCACCAGTGATAGAGACGGCGGGAGGGGCTCCTACAATGAGCAGTTCTTC	CATSDRDGGRGSYNEQFF